These 22 T cell receptor beta chains were sequenced from one sample in a study of blood T cell repertoires in COVID-19. Assay: immunoSEQ multiplex PCR; the TCRdb copy retains only in-frame clones and omits some. The data contain roughly 400,000 clones, 88% of them singletons. Specimen: PBMCs or T cells enriched from blood (not recorded which). The receptors derive from a woman aged 18-29 years who had been exposed to COVID-19.

This sequence joins TRBV19 and TRBJ2-5; 7 bases fit TRBD1. V lost 4 bases and J lost 5; bases outside the gene matches: 7. Germline V lookup: CDR1 LNHDA, CDR2 SQIVND (reference sequence). The CDR3 spans 14 residues. DNA of the CDR3: TGTGCCAGTAGTACGACAGGGACGGGGGAGACCCAGTACTTC. It codes for CASSTTGTGETQYF.

J is TRBJ1-5 and V is TRBV15, with unresolved D. CDR3 length equals 14 residues. From germline, CDR1 is LNHNV and CDR2 YYDKDF (reference sequence). V was clipped by 0 bases and J by 5 bases, with 8 bases between them. DNA of the CDR3: TGTGCCACCAGCAGAGACAGGCTGGATCAGCCCCAGCATTTT. As protein: CATSRDRLDQPQHF.

With respect to this clone: This specimen includes other DNA sequences encoding the same CDR3. The chain has TRBV5-1 and TRBJ2-1, with D maybe TRBD1 (5 bases). The CDR3 contains 14 residues. Germline assignment: CDR1 SGHRS and CDR2 YFSETQ. The V end lost 0 bases, the J end lost 1 base, and 5 bases lay between the germline ends. The CDR3 sequence is CASSLGQSYNEQFF. CDR3 bases: TGCGCCAGCAGCTTGGGACAGTCCTACAATGAGCAGTTCTTC.

V is TRBV6-5 and J is TRBJ1-2, with a possible D match to TRBD1 (6 bases). Germline values: CDR1 MNHEY, CDR2 SVGAGI. V dropped 6 bases and J dropped 5 bases, with 16 bases sitting between them. This CDR3 has 14 amino acids. Here the CDR3 DNA reads TGTGCCAGCAGACCCGGACAGCCCATTTATGGCTACACCTTC. It specifies CASRPGQPIYGYTF.

V and J are TRBV9 and TRBJ2-3; TRBD1 agrees at 8 bases. This CDR3 is built from 15 residues. Germline V gene sequence: CDR1 SGDLS, CDR2 YYNGEE. Germline trimming cut 2 bases from V and 1 base from J; bases unmatched to any gene: 3. CDR3 loop: CASSVDRGGTDTQYF. CDR3 nucleotide sequence: TGTGCCAGCAGCGTCGACAGGGGTGGCACAGATACGCAGTATTTT.

The chain joins TRBV5-1 to TRBJ2-3, with 11 bases identical to TRBD1. The CDR3 consists of 18 residues. Losses at the gene ends were 3 bases for V and 2 bases for J; bases not matched to a gene: 11. Germline lookup yields CDR1 SGHRS and CDR2 YFSETQ. CDR3 in DNA: TGCGCCAGCAGCTCAGCCATCGGACAGGGGGCGCCCACAGATACGCAGTATTTT. It codes for CASSSAIGQGAPTDTQYF.

The chain couples TRBV5-4 to TRBJ1-1, with 8 bases identical to TRBD1. This CDR3 is built from 15 residues. In germline, CDR1 is SGHNT, CDR2 YYREEE (reference sequence). The trim removed 4 bases at V and 4 bases at J, leaving 9 bases unmatched. The CDR3 coding sequence is TGTGCCAGCAGCCGAGATCCCAGGGGGCCCACTGAAGCTTTCTTT. It is translated as CASSRDPRGPTEAFF.

The genes are TRBV5-4 and TRBJ2-1; maybe TRBD2 (6 bases). V was pared by 0 bases and J by 2 bases, with 9 bases between. In germline, CDR1 is SGHNT, CDR2 YYREEE (reference sequence). This CDR3 comprises 15 residues. The CDR3, as DNA: TGTGCCAGCAGCTTGGATGGAGGGGCCTACAATGAGCAGTTCTTC. Protein sequence: CASSLDGGAYNEQFF.

The J gene is TRBJ1-5, the V gene TRBV4-3; D remains ambiguous. V lost 1 base to trimming and J lost 2 bases, with 6 bases between them. The CDR3 extends over 14 amino acids. Germline V CDR1 and CDR2: LGHNA, YSLEER. The CDR3 DNA sequence: TGCGCCAGCAGCCAAGTTGAGGGCAATCAGCCCCAGCATTTT. Its translation: CASSQVEGNQPQHF.

This chain links TRBV4-3 with TRBJ2-3; 10 bases are a match to TRBD2. V was clipped by 3 bases and J by 0 bases; unmatched bases: 9. The CDR3 spans 18 residues. Germline V gives CDR1 LGHNA, CDR2 YSLEER. CDR3 protein: CASSHPGGLASSTDTQYF. CDR3 bases: TGCGCCAGCAGCCACCCGGGGGGACTAGCGAGTAGCACAGATACGCAGTATTTT.

The chain couples TRBV15 to TRBJ1-5; D perhaps matches TRBD1 (5 bases). Trimming removed 0 bases from V and 2 bases from J, with 11 bases in between. The V gene's germline CDR1 is LNHNV and CDR2 YYDKDF (reference sequence). This CDR3 is 16 amino acids long. Here the CDR3 reads CATSRELGVGNQPQHF. The CDR3, as DNA: TGTGCCACCAGCAGAGAGTTAGGGGTGGGCAATCAGCCCCAGCATTTT.

V usage is TRBV7-6 and J usage is TRBJ1-1; D unresolved. The CDR3 totals 15 residues. Germline V CDR1 and CDR2: SGHVS, FNYEAQ. V lost 1 base to trimming and J lost 6 bases, with 15 bases between them. The CDR3 coding sequence is TGTGCCAGCAGCTTAGAGCAGGACTTTAGGGCTGAAGCTTTCTTT. This translates into CASSLEQDFRAEAFF.

V usage is TRBV14 and J usage is TRBJ2-3; D is undetermined. This CDR3 is 15 amino acids long. Between the trimmed V and J ends, which lost 1 base and 1 base, there was a span of 9 bases. Germline values: CDR1 SGHDN, CDR2 FVKESK. This CDR3 is CASSQVVGRTDTQYF. CDR3 sequence (DNA): TGTGCCAGCAGCCAAGTCGTGGGCCGCACAGATACGCAGTATTTT.

The chain joins TRBV19 to TRBJ2-1; TRBD2 aligns across 9 bases. Germline CDR1 reads LNHDA; CDR2 reads SQIVND (reference sequence). This CDR3 is 16 amino acids long. The V gene end was trimmed by 1 base and the J gene end by 3 bases; junction bases not matched to a gene: 4. This CDR3 reads CASSIALAGFYNEQFF. CDR3 DNA: TGTGCCAGTAGTATAGCACTAGCGGGTTTCTACAATGAGCAGTTCTTC.

In the case of this clone: Other DNA sequences in the same sample also yield this CDR3. V usage is TRBV28 and J usage is TRBJ1-1; 11 bases agree with TRBD1. CDR1 and CDR2 (germline): MDHEN, SYDVKM. The V gene end was trimmed by 5 bases and the J gene end by 4 bases; junction bases not matched to a gene: 3. There are 14 residues in the CDR3. The chain's CDR3 is CASSPGTGGTEAFF. The CDR3 DNA reads TGTGCCAGCAGTCCCGGGACAGGGGGCACTGAAGCTTTCTTT.

The rearrangement joins TRBV1 to TRBJ1-1; the table's D call, TRBD1, was not checked against the DNA. TRBV1 has pseudogene status. The CDR3 loop spans 22 amino acids. CDR3 protein: CTSSQEDMDSPPKWGKNTEAFF. The CDR3, as DNA: TGCACCAGCAGCCAGGAGGATATGGACAGCCCGCCTAAGTGGGGCAAGAACACTGAAGCTTTCTTT.

This chain joins TRBV25-1 and TRBJ2-5; D perhaps matches TRBD1 (6 bases). Trimming pared 4 bases from V and 4 bases from J, leaving 10 bases between. CDR3 length equals 13 residues. Per the germline V gene, CDR1 is MGHDK and CDR2 is SYGVNS. The CDR3 DNA reads as TGTGCCAGCAGTGGTACAGGGTCAGAGACCCAGTACTTC. It is translated as CASSGTGSETQYF.

The chain links TRBV28 to TRBJ2-2; 8 positions agree with TRBD1. There are 15 residues in the CDR3. CDR1 is MDHEN and CDR2 is SYDVKM in the germline V gene. Trimming took 3 bases from V and 3 from J; bases not matched to a gene: 3. CDR3 sequence: CASSFQDRDTGELFF. CDR3 nucleotides: TGTGCCAGCAGTTTCCAGGACAGGGACACCGGGGAGCTGTTTTTT.

This chain uses TRBV20-1 with TRBJ2-1; D unresolved. The CDR3 sequence is 11 residues long. Germline V gene sequence: CDR1 DFQATT, CDR2 SNEGSKA (reference sequence). The germline V and J ends were trimmed by 0 bases and 9 bases, with 6 bases remaining between them. The CDR3 here is CSARDRSEQFF. The CDR3 DNA is TGCAGTGCTAGAGATCGGAGTGAGCAGTTCTTC.

The J gene is TRBJ1-2, the V gene TRBV11-2, with TRBD1 identical over 7 bases. In germline, CDR1 is SGHAT, CDR2 FQNNGV. This CDR3 is built from 17 residues. V lost 0 bases, J lost 3 bases, and 10 bases stayed unmatched. CDR3 residues: CASSLDRTGIRYYGYTF. The CDR3 region has the DNA TGTGCCAGCAGCTTAGATCGGACAGGAATCAGGTACTATGGCTACACCTTC.

The CDR3 reads CASTEAGTGSYEQYF. For the CDR3, the DNA is TGTGCCAGCACCGAAGCCGGGACAGGGAGCTACGAGCAGTACTTC. The V gene is TRBV6-6, the J gene TRBJ2-7, with 9 positions matching TRBD1. V was pared by 7 bases and J by 3 bases, with 10 bases of the junction left unmatched. CDR3 length: 15 amino acids. The germline CDR1 and CDR2 sequences are MNHNY and SVGAGI (reference sequence).

V gene TRBV1 combines with J gene TRBJ2-3; the table gives TRBD2 as D, unverified against the DNA. TRBV1 is an annotated pseudogene. The CDR3 loop spans 19 amino acids. In nucleotides, the CDR3 is TGCACCAGCAGCCAAGGAAATCAGTGGCTAGCGGAAACCACAGATACGCAGTATTTT. Encoded protein: CTSSQGNQWLAETTDTQYF.